This T cell receptor (beta chain) was captured by sequencing in a study of blood T cell repertoires in COVID-19. About the study: Donors in the United States, Italy and Spain gave samples during acute or convalescent COVID-19.

Original data processing: Estimates of nucleated cell counts were drawn from the amplification of reference gene primers. Assay used: immunoSEQ multiplex PCR; TCRdb lists only in-frame clones, some missing. V, J and clone size reflect that table, while D and trimming were determined from the DNA. The repertoire has about 150,000 clones, 84% of them found once; the top ten carry 40% to 55%. The V end lost 0 bases, the J end lost 5 bases, and 10 bases lay between the germline ends. The CDR3 sequence is 14 residues long. CDR1 and CDR2 (germline): LGHNA, YNFKEQ. This TCR was recovered from a human donor in a cohort sampled during active COVID-19. The sample taken for sequencing was peripheral blood. The chain links TRBV4-2 to TRBJ2-5, with TRBD1 as a possible D gene (5 bases). In DNA, the CDR3 is TGTGCCAGCAGCCAAGATAAGGGGAAGGAGACCCAGTACTTC. Translation gives CASSQDKGKETQYF.